These 2 T cell receptor beta chains share one sample of origin, sequenced in a study of early T cells in non-severe SARS-CoV-2 infection. In TCRdb, the 5' RACE reads were re-called with MiXCR into one record per CDR3 protein. The data contain some 70,000 distinct CDR3 sequences, 10% to 15% of them seen just once; the ten biggest clones take up around 3.8%. Material: whole blood. The receptors derive from an adult who was a healthcare worker with PCR-confirmed SARS-CoV-2 infection or an uninfected control (not recorded which).

Many counts were recorded for this clonotype. This rearrangement joins TRBV28 to TRBJ1-2; possible D gene TRBD1, 5 bases. Germline V gene sequence: CDR1 MDHEN, CDR2 SYDVKM. There are 15 residues in the CDR3. V was cut by 0 bases and J by 3 bases, with 11 bases left in between. The CDR3 reads CASSLWSLGHYGYTF. The CDR3 region has the DNA TGTGCCAGCAGTTTATGGAGCTTGGGACACTATGGCTACACCTTC.

The chain has TRBV28 and TRBJ2-1; D not resolved. Trimming removed 6 bases from V and 7 bases from J, with 16 bases in between. CDR1 and CDR2 (germline): MDHEN, SYDVKM. The length of the CDR3 is 14 residues. CDR3 amino acids: CASSGLGRRNEQFF. CDR3 bases: TGTGCCAGCAGCGGCCTCGGACGTCGAAATGAGCAGTTCTTC.